Each of the 14 T cell receptor beta chains below was sequenced from the same sample in a study of regulatory T cells in long-lasting Graves disease. Arm-PCR with iRepertoire HTBI primers amplified the CDR3 regions for these TCR beta libraries. TCRdb reprocessed the multiplex PCR reads via MiXCR and lists one record per CDR3 protein. The sample holds a few hundred thousand distinct CDR3 sequences, about a fifth seen once. Time point of the sample: persistent/refractory GD, antithyroid drugs over 5 years with positive TRAb. There was RNA extracted from PBMCs, and the TCR library was made from it. This sample comprised peripheral blood mononuclear cells (PBMCs), obtained when the disease was refractory, from a patient treated with antithyroid drugs. These TCRs come from a female donor with Graves disease.

This clonotype has just a few counts. The chain recombines TRBV11-3 with TRBJ2-3, with 9 nucleotides matching TRBD2. This CDR3 contains 16 residues. The germline CDR1 and CDR2 sequences are SGHNT and YENEEA. J lost 4 bases, V lost 0 bases, and 5 bases had no gene match. The CDR3 here is CASSLDLASGADTQYF. In DNA form, the CDR3 reads TGTGCCAGCAGCTTAGATCTCGCTAGCGGGGCAGATACGCAGTATTTT.

This clonotype was recorded a few times. This chain joins TRBV9 and TRBJ2-7; D may match TRBD1 or TRBD2 (5 bases each). CDR3 size: 14 residues. In germline, CDR1 is SGDLS, CDR2 YYNGEE. V lost 0 bases and J 3 bases, leaving 10 bases between the germline ends. The CDR3 spells CASSVGGSDYEQYF. CDR3 nucleotide sequence: TGTGCCAGCAGCGTAGGGGGGTCGGACTACGAGCAGTACTTC.

The chain links TRBV4-1 to TRBJ1-1; a possible D gene is TRBD1 (5 bases). The CDR3 is 15 amino acids. CDR1 is MGHRA, CDR2 YSYEKL, per germline. V was cut by 2 bases and J by 0 bases, with 10 bases left in between. The CDR3 loop reads CASSQMGTLNTEAFF. The CDR3 DNA reads as TGCGCCAGCAGCCAAATGGGGACGTTGAACACTGAAGCTTTCTTT.

V gene TRBV29-1 combines with J gene TRBJ1-2, with a tentative D call TRBD1 (6 bases). This CDR3 spans 18 amino acids. Germline CDR1 and CDR2: SQVTM and ANQGSEA. V dropped 0 bases and J dropped 1 base, with 21 bases sitting between them. The CDR3 reads CSVEDPSPQTGFNYGYTF. The DNA of the CDR3 is TGCAGCGTTGAAGATCCGTCACCTCAGACAGGATTTAACTATGGCTACACCTTC.

At least ten counts were recorded for this clonotype. The gene calls are TRBV15 and TRBJ1-5; D gene uncertain. The CDR3 consists of 15 residues. V was cut by 0 bases and J by 1 base, with 7 bases left in between. CDR1 is LNHNV and CDR2 is YYDKDF in the germline V gene (reference sequence). Written as DNA, the CDR3 is TGTGCCACCAGCAGAGACGGGCAGAGCAATCAGCCCCAGCATTTT. Residues: CATSRDGQSNQPQHF.

A word on this clonotype: A much larger clonotype is one base distant, so this may be a read error. The chain combines TRBV11-2 with TRBJ1-6; TRBD1 is a possible D gene (5 bases). The CDR3 is 17 residues long. Germline CDR1 SGHAT, CDR2 FQNNGV. V lost 3 bases, J lost 0 bases, and 12 bases lay in between. This chain's CDR3 is CASSFGRQGSYNSPLHF. Here the CDR3 DNA reads TGTGCCAGCAGCTTCGGGCGCCAGGGCTCCTATAATTCACCCCTCCACTTT.

CDR3 nucleotide sequence: TGTGCCAGCAGCTCGAACCCAGGGACTAGCGGGAGTGGGGAGACCCAGTACTTC. Its protein product is CASSSNPGTSGSGETQYF. The genes are TRBV7-2 and TRBJ2-5; 14 nucleotides agree with TRBD2. Germline V gene lookup returns CDR1 SGHTA and CDR2 FQGNSA. Trimming at V came to 4 bases and at J to 5 bases, leaving 12 bases not matched to a gene. The CDR3 runs to 18 residues. The full variable domain, completed using reference TRBV7-2 and TRBJ2-5, is GAGVSQSPSNKVTEKGKDVELRCDPISGHTALYWYRQSLGQGLEFLIYFQGNSAPDKSGLPSDRFSAERTGGSVSTLTIQRTQQEDSAVYLCASSSNPGTSGSGETQYFGPGTRLLVL.

Ten or more counts support this clonotype. V and J are TRBV2 and TRBJ1-1, with D possibly matching TRBD1 (5 bases). This CDR3 is built from 14 residues. Germline CDR1 SNHLY, CDR2 FYNNEI. V shed 7 bases and J shed 4 bases, with 16 bases lying between them. The CDR3 region is CASTRGSAGTEAFF. For the CDR3, the DNA is TGTGCCAGCACCCGGGGCTCCGCGGGCACTGAAGCTTTCTTT.

This clonotype has a count of ten or more. The rearrangement links TRBV5-1 to TRBJ1-2; 10 bases fit TRBD1. The trim removed 4 bases at V and 5 bases at J, leaving 5 bases unmatched. The CDR3 consists of 14 residues. From germline, CDR1 is SGHRS and CDR2 YFSETQ. This CDR3 reads CASSQRTGGYGYTF. The CDR3 DNA is TGCGCCAGCAGCCAACGGACAGGGGGGTATGGCTACACCTTC.

This chain connects TRBV7-2 to TRBJ2-5; tentatively, D is TRBD2 (6 bases). This CDR3 has 14 amino acids. Germline values: CDR1 SGHTA, CDR2 FQGNSA. The V end lost 5 bases, the J end lost 2 bases, and 12 bases lay between the germline ends. Written as DNA, the CDR3 is TGTGCCAGCAGCCGGGACTTATTACAAGAGACCCAGTACTTC. Translating gives CASSRDLLQETQYF.

This clonotype was observed at least ten times. The chain carries TRBV12-3 or TRBV12-4 and TRBJ2-7, with D unclear. This CDR3 region has 14 residues. The V end lost 4 bases, the J end lost 0 bases, and 10 bases lay between the germline ends. Here the CDR3 DNA reads TGTGCCAGCAGTTCCTCTGGCGTCTCCTACGAGCAGTACTTC. Translation: CASSSSGVSYEQYF.

The rearrangement uses TRBV15 and TRBJ1-1; no clear D gene. CDR1 and CDR2 from the germline V gene are LNHNV and YYDKDF (reference sequence). The ends were cut back, 8 bases at V and 11 bases at J, with 18 bases in the middle. This CDR3 has 12 residues. The CDR3 sequence is CATGPSVGAAFF. CDR3 DNA sequence: TGTGCCACCGGCCCATCCGTCGGAGCTGCTTTCTTT.

With respect to this clonotype: A read error is possible here, since a much larger clone lies one base away. The chain has TRBV6-2 or TRBV6-3 and TRBJ1-2, with 7 bases matching TRBD1. Germline-derived CDR1 and CDR2 are MNHEY and SVGEGT. CDR3 length: 17 residues. The CDR3 DNA follows: TGTGCCAGCAGGACATATACCGGACAGGAGGTATCCTATGACTACACCTTC. Its protein product is CASRTYTGQEVSYDYTF.

This chain links TRBV10-3 with TRBJ1-5, with D hard to call. V lost 10 bases to trimming and J lost 3 bases, with 10 bases between them. Germline-derived CDR1 and CDR2 are ENHRY and SYGVKD. This CDR3 comprises 12 residues. The CDR3 nucleotides are TGTGCCAGCTCGTCCGACAATCAGCCCCAGCATTTT. Amino acid sequence: CASSSDNQPQHF.